This T cell receptor beta chain was obtained from a study of response to subunit inactivated influenza vaccine. TCRdb recomputed calls from the RT-PCR reads with MiXCR, one row per CDR3 protein. The repertoire holds around 530,000 distinct CDR3 sequences, with over 9.5% as singletons. This clonotype was counted many times. Germline lookup yields CDR1 ENHRY and CDR2 SYGVKD. The CDR3 is 18 residues long. V dropped 2 bases and J dropped 0 bases, with 20 bases sitting between them. The receptor was isolated from a middle-aged man who received an inactivated influenza vaccine. This chain joins TRBV10-3 and TRBJ2-7, with D tentatively TRBD2 (6 bases). The sample here was PBMCs from blood, taken on the day of vaccination. CDR3 sequence reads: CAISEGGDVGGVSYEQYF. CDR3 bases: TGTGCCATCAGTGAGGGGGGAGACGTCGGAGGGGTCTCCTACGAGCAGTACTTC.